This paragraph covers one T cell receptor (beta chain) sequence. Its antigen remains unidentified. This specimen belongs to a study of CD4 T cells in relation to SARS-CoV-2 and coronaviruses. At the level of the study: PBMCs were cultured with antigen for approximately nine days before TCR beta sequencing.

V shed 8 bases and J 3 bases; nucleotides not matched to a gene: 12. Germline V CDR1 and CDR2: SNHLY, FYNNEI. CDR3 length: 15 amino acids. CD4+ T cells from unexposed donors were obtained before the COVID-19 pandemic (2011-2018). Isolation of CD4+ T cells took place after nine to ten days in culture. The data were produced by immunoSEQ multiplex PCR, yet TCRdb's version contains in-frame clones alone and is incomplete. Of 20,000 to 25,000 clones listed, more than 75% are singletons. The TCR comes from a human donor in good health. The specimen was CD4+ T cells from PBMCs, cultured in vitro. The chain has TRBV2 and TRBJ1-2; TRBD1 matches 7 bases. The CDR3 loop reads CASLRTGQAHYGYTF. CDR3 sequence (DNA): TGTGCCAGCTTGAGAACAGGACAGGCCCACTATGGCTACACCTTC.